Listed here are 16 T cell receptor beta chains from one sample, sequenced in a study of blood T cells in healthy people across ages. A J-beta primer mix and a sample-barcoded 5' primer were used in a second PCR of about 6 to 12 cycles. TCRdb reprocessed the 5' RACE reads via MiXCR and lists one record per CDR3 protein. The table lists approximately 1.5 million distinct CDR3 sequences, 35% to 45% of them singletons. Sequencing input: blood. The receptors shown here come from a woman aged 18-30 years in good health.

The chain carries TRBV7-9 and TRBJ1-4; D unresolved. V lost 6 bases and J lost 10, with 15 bases in between. This CDR3 region has 13 residues. In germline, CDR1 is SEHNR, CDR2 FQNEAQ (reference sequence). The CDR3 reads CASSFTRSGKLFF. The CDR3 region has the DNA TGTGCCAGCAGTTTTACCCGTTCTGGAAAACTGTTTTTT.

The chain carries TRBV6-5 and TRBJ2-3; 8 bases align to TRBD2. There are 18 residues in the CDR3. Trimming at V came to 4 bases and at J to 2 bases, leaving 14 bases not matched to a gene. The germline V gene has CDR1 MNHEY and CDR2 SVGAGI. The CDR3 sequence: CASSLTHKTGGHTDTQYF. CDR3 coding DNA: TGTGCCAGCAGTTTGACCCACAAAACGGGGGGGCACACAGATACGCAGTATTTT.

The gene calls are TRBV6-6 and TRBJ2-5; D not resolved. The DNA end is more similar to TRBJ2-7, so the J call may be wrong. Germline V gene data show CDR1 as MNHNY and CDR2 as SVGAGI (reference sequence). This CDR3 is built from 11 residues. In nucleotides, the CDR3 is TGTGCCAGCAGTTATCCAACCGAGCAGTACTTC. Its translation is CASSYPTEQYF.

At least ten counts were recorded for this clonotype. This chain connects TRBV5-1 to TRBJ2-5; a possible D gene is TRBD2 (5 bases). The CDR3 is 15 residues long. The germline V and J ends were trimmed by 4 bases and 4 bases, with 17 bases remaining between them. CDR1 is SGHRS, CDR2 YFSETQ, per germline. CDR3 in DNA: TGCGCCAGCAGCCGGGAACCGAACGTTATAGAGACCCAGTACTTC. Translating it yields CASSREPNVIETQYF.

This clonotype was observed a few times. The rearrangement uses TRBV12-3 or TRBV12-4 and TRBJ1-5; weak D call: TRBD1 (5 bases). CDR3 length: 15 residues. V lost 3 bases, J lost 5 bases, and 14 bases lay in between. The CDR3 DNA follows: TGTGCCAGCAGTTTGAGCGGGCAGGGTGATCAGCCCCAGCATTTT. It specifies CASSLSGQGDQPQHF.

Only a few counts were recorded for this clonotype. The chain uses TRBV6-5 and TRBJ2-7; TRBD1 or TRBD2 may be the D gene (7 bases each). This CDR3 region has 14 residues. Trimming took 7 bases from V and 1 from J, leaving 14 bases between them. Germline lookup yields CDR1 MNHEY and CDR2 SVGAGI. The CDR3 loop is CASTRGRGSYEQYF. The CDR3 DNA sequence: TGTGCCAGCACCAGGGGGAGGGGATCCTACGAGCAGTACTTC.

In its sample, this clonotype was seen a few times. The genes are TRBV9 and TRBJ1-6; D gene uncertain. Trimming took off 2 bases at V and 9 bases at J, with 15 bases between the two ends. Germline values: CDR1 SGDLS, CDR2 YYNGEE. The CDR3 covers 15 residues. The CDR3 coding sequence is TGTGCCAGCAGCGTTAGCCCCGGAAAGCTTTCACCCCTCCACTTT. Protein: CASSVSPGKLSPLHF.

The table lists this clonotype with a few counts. This rearrangement joins TRBV7-2 to TRBJ1-2; TRBD1 matches at 8 bases. Losses at the gene ends were 1 base for V and 4 bases for J; bases not matched to a gene: 8. Germline V gene lookup returns CDR1 SGHTA and CDR2 FQGNSA. The length of the CDR3 is 16 residues. CDR3 sequence reads: CASSLVRTGLSYGYTF. CDR3 nucleotide sequence: TGTGCCAGCAGCTTAGTTCGGACAGGGTTGAGCTATGGCTACACCTTC.

This clonotype was recorded many times. The gene calls are TRBV10-3 and TRBJ1-2; D ambiguous. Germline CDR1 reads ENHRY; CDR2 reads SYGVKD. V was shortened by 3 bases and J by 2 bases, with 7 bases between the two germline ends. The CDR3 contains 13 residues. The CDR3 DNA reads as TGTGCCATCAGTGATCTGGGAAACTATGGCTACACCTTC. Translating gives CAISDLGNYGYTF.

This clonotype was seen a few times. The chain is built from TRBV28 and TRBJ2-7; D is undetermined. The CDR3 consists of 15 residues. The germline gives CDR1 MDHEN, CDR2 SYDVKM. Trimming left V 3 bases short and J 2 bases short, with 14 bases between. The CDR3 here is CASSLGGSITYEQYF. DNA for the CDR3: TGTGCCAGCAGTTTGGGCGGAAGTATTACCTACGAGCAGTACTTC.

Comments on this clonotype: The junction and the germline gene differ at one end; a read error may be behind it. The gene calls are TRBV30 and TRBJ2-7; 7 bases agree with TRBD2. The CDR3 is 14 residues long. Germline V gene sequence: CDR1 GTSNPN, CDR2 SVGIG (reference sequence). The CDR3 bases are TGTGCCTGGAGTGAAAGCGGGGTGATCAACGAGCAGTGCTTC. As protein: CAWSESGVINEQCF.

The chain is built from TRBV27 and TRBJ2-7; the match to TRBD1 covers 8 bases. Germline assignment: CDR1 MNHEY and CDR2 SMNVEV (reference sequence). The CDR3 sequence is 14 residues long. V dropped 6 bases and J dropped 0; count of bases not matched to a gene: 4. CDR3 bases: TGTGCCAGCAGGTCGGGACAGGCCTCCTACGAGCAGTACTTC. It encodes CASRSGQASYEQYF.

The chain recombines TRBV7-9 with TRBJ2-5, with unresolved D. The V gene's germline CDR1 is SEHNR and CDR2 FQNEAQ (reference sequence). Trimming removed 4 bases at V and 5 bases at J, with 11 bases between. The CDR3 has 13 residues. The CDR3 sequence is CASSWWVEETQYF. CDR3 nucleotide sequence: TGTGCCAGCAGCTGGTGGGTAGAGGAGACCCAGTACTTC.

The chain has TRBV12-3 or TRBV12-4 and TRBJ2-3; D is unresolved. The CDR3 spans 13 residues. V lost 6 bases and J lost 2, with 9 bases in between. Here the CDR3 reads CASRAEHTDTQYF. CDR3 bases: TGTGCCAGCAGAGCCGAGCACACAGATACGCAGTATTTT.

The chain employs TRBV20-1 and TRBJ2-7, with 7 nucleotides matching TRBD1. Trimming removed 5 bases from V and 2 bases from J; junction bases left unmatched: 6. Germline V gives CDR1 DFQATT, CDR2 SNEGSKA (reference sequence). CDR3 size: 13 residues. The CDR3 protein is CSARRDSAYEQYF. CDR3 coding DNA: TGCAGTGCTCGCCGGGACAGTGCCTACGAGCAGTACTTC.

This clonotype has just a few counts. The chain combines TRBV28 with TRBJ1-6, with 8 bases identical to TRBD1. The CDR3 runs 16 residues. The trim removed 6 bases at V and 4 bases at J, leaving 8 bases unmatched. Per the germline V gene, CDR1 is MDHEN and CDR2 is SYDVKM. This CDR3 reads CASSPGGRSYNSPLHF. For the CDR3, the DNA is TGTGCCAGCAGCCCAGGGGGCAGATCTTATAATTCACCCCTCCACTTT.